Below are 27 T cell receptor beta chains sequenced from a single sample in a study of T cell responses to AZD1222 COVID-19 vaccine. Only in-frame clones appear in the TCRdb table, and some are missing; sequencing was by immunoSEQ multiplex PCR. Of about 59,000 clones listed, roughly 89% are singletons. Sequences were derived from peripheral blood, sampled 28 days after the second AZD1222 dose. The receptor set was obtained from an adult who received the AZD1222 COVID-19 vaccine.

This chain uses TRBV9 with TRBJ1-5; D is unresolved. V lost 4 bases and J lost 4, with 15 bases in between. The CDR3 runs 15 residues. Germline assignment: CDR1 SGDLS and CDR2 YYNGEE. CDR3 sequence: CASSTGLLANQPQHF. In nucleotides, the CDR3 is TGTGCCAGCAGCACCGGACTTTTGGCAAATCAGCCCCAGCATTTT. Variable domain in full (rest from reference TRBV9 and TRBJ1-5): DSGVTQTPKHLITATGQRVTLRCSPRSGDLSVYWYQQSLDQGLQFLIQYYNGEERAKGNILERFSAQQFPDLHSELNLSSLELGDSALYFCASSTGLLANQPQHFGDGTRLSIL.

This clone was seen once. The chain is built from TRBV27 and TRBJ2-3; D might be TRBD1 (5 bases). This CDR3 comprises 12 residues. Germline V CDR1 and CDR2: MNHEY, SMNVEV (reference sequence). V lost 6 bases and J lost 7, with 11 bases in between. The CDR3 loop reads CASRMGQYTQYF. The CDR3 DNA reads as TGTGCCAGCAGAATGGGGCAATATACGCAGTATTTT.

The chain has TRBV3-1 (or the pseudogene TRBV3-2) and TRBJ1-2; D unresolved. Trimming left V 10 bases short and J 7 bases short, with 19 bases between. In germline, CDR1 is LGHDT, CDR2 YNNKEL (reference sequence). The CDR3 covers 13 residues. The CDR3 DNA reads as TGTGCCACCAGATCTTGGGGTGGCGGTGGCTACACCTTC. Its translation: CATRSWGGGGYTF.

This rearrangement joins TRBV11-3 to TRBJ2-7; D may be TRBD1 (5 bases). V gave up 1 base and J gave up 6 bases, with 16 bases separating them. This CDR3 is 15 amino acids long. Germline V gene lookup returns CDR1 SGHNT and CDR2 YENEEA. CDR3 nucleotides: TGTGCCAGCAGCTTAGCCGGACAAGCCATGGGCGAGCAGTACTTC. Translation gives CASSLAGQAMGEQYF. Using reference TRBV11-3 and TRBJ2-7 for the parts outside the CDR3, the full variable domain is EAGVVQSPRYKIIEKKQPVAFWCNPISGHNTLYWYLQNLGQGPELLIRYENEEAVDDSQLPKDRFSAERLKGVDSTLKIQPAELGDSAVYLCASSLAGQAMGEQYFGPGTRLTVT.

The rearrangement links TRBV19 to TRBJ2-2; 10 bases agree with TRBD2. Germline V gives CDR1 LNHDA, CDR2 SQIVND (reference sequence). The ends lost 10 bases at V and 5 bases at J; junction bases unmatched: 16. The CDR3 loop spans 17 amino acids. The CDR3 sequence: CATLRQLAGVGTGELFF. The CDR3 nucleotides read TGTGCCACCTTAAGACAGCTAGCGGGAGTAGGGACCGGGGAGCTGTTTTTT.

The chain links TRBV27 to TRBJ2-5; the D call may be TRBD1 or TRBD2 (7 bases each). The CDR3 length is 13 residues. Germline V lookup: CDR1 MNHEY, CDR2 SMNVEV (reference sequence). The ends were cut back, 6 bases at V and 4 bases at J, with 12 bases in the middle. The CDR3 spells CASSDREGETQYF. The CDR3 DNA sequence: TGTGCCAGCAGCGACAGGGAGGGAGAGACCCAGTACTTC.

This clone was picked up a small number of times. The chain couples TRBV4-1 to TRBJ1-3; D gene ambiguous. Trimming cost V 0 bases and J 4 bases, with 10 bases left between them. Germline V gene sequence: CDR1 MGHRA, CDR2 YSYEKL. This CDR3 contains 15 residues. In DNA form, the CDR3 reads TGCGCCAGCAGCCAAGATTTAGGGCCCGGAAACACCATATATTTT. It translates to CASSQDLGPGNTIYF.

As regards this clone: A read error may account for a junction end that differs from germline. The rearrangement joins TRBV25-1 to TRBJ1-1; no definite D call. There are 12 residues in the CDR3. Germline loops: CDR1 MGHDK, CDR2 SYGVNS. CDR3 protein: CASSALNSEAFF. For the CDR3, the DNA is TGTGCCAGCAGTGCCTTAAACAGTGAAGCTTTCTTT.

The J gene is TRBJ2-7, the V gene TRBV10-3, with 10 nucleotides matching TRBD1. CDR1 and CDR2 (germline): ENHRY, SYGVKD. CDR3 length: 14 amino acids. After removal of 6 bases from V and 5 bases from J, the junction contained 7 bases not matched to a gene. CDR3 nucleotide sequence: TGTGCCATCAGGTTACAGGACAGGGGGGACGAGCAGTACTTC. This sequence encodes CAIRLQDRGDEQYF.

The chain couples TRBV5-4 to TRBJ2-1, with a possible D match to TRBD1 (7 bases). The CDR3 totals 16 residues. Looked up from germline, CDR1 is SGHNT and CDR2 is YYREEE (reference sequence). Between the trimmed V and J ends, which lost 0 bases and 8 bases, there was a span of 18 bases. The CDR3 nucleotides read TGTGCCAGCAGCTTGGCAGGGGGGAGAGGGTTTGATGAGCAGTTCTTC. Protein product: CASSLAGGRGFDEQFF.

The chain recombines TRBV9 with TRBJ1-3; D ambiguous. The germline V gene has CDR1 SGDLS and CDR2 YYNGEE. The V end lost 2 bases, the J end lost 5 bases, and 11 bases lay between the germline ends. The CDR3 is 14 residues long. CDR3 loop: CASSVRNSRNTIYF. CDR3 coding DNA: TGTGCCAGCAGCGTCCGGAACAGCCGAAACACCATATATTTT.

V gene TRBV3-1 (or the pseudogene TRBV3-2) combines with J gene TRBJ1-1, with 9 bases lining up with TRBD1. J was trimmed by 3 bases and V by 4 bases; bases with no gene match: 6. From germline, CDR1 is LGHDT and CDR2 YNNKEL (reference sequence). This CDR3 is built from 15 residues. The CDR3 sequence is CASSPRTGAHTEAFF. CDR3 nucleotides: TGTGCCAGCAGCCCAAGGACAGGGGCTCACACTGAAGCTTTCTTT.

The chain combines TRBV5-1 with TRBJ2-5; 13 positions match TRBD2. Germline CDR1 and CDR2: SGHRS and YFSETQ. Trimming cost V 4 bases and J 3 bases; bases outside gene matches: 3. The CDR3 covers 15 residues. The CDR3 here is CASSLGTSGKETQYF. DNA for the CDR3: TGCGCCAGCAGCCTCGGGACTAGCGGGAAAGAGACCCAGTACTTC.

The V and J genes are TRBV7-9 and TRBJ1-6; D is perhaps TRBD1 (5 bases). The V gene lost 2 bases and the J gene lost 6 bases, with 8 bases spanning the gap. The CDR3 has 14 residues. CDR1 is SEHNR, CDR2 FQNEAQ, per germline (reference sequence). CDR3 DNA sequence: TGTGCCAGCAGCTTAACCGGGACTAATTCACCCCTCCACTTT. Its translation is CASSLTGTNSPLHF.

The chain links TRBV7-9 to TRBJ1-3; a weak D match, TRBD1 (6 bases). Looked up from germline, CDR1 is SEHNR and CDR2 is FQNEAQ (reference sequence). This CDR3 is built from 13 residues. V was pared by 7 bases and J by 4 bases, with 11 bases between. The CDR3 loop reads CASMQGLGNTIYF. For the CDR3, the DNA is TGTGCCAGCATGCAGGGGCTCGGAAACACCATATATTTT.

The J gene is TRBJ2-7, the V gene TRBV6-5, with TRBD2 matching 10 bases. Germline V gene lookup returns CDR1 MNHEY and CDR2 SVGAGI. The CDR3 spans 14 residues. The trim removed 2 bases at V and 6 bases at J, leaving 4 bases unmatched. For the CDR3, the DNA is TGTGCCAGCAGTTACGAGCGGGAGGGCCGCGAGCAGTACTTC. Amino acid sequence: CASSYEREGREQYF.

V and J are TRBV7-9 and TRBJ1-6, with 12 positions matching TRBD1. This CDR3 region has 16 residues. V gave up 4 bases and J gave up 5 bases; unmatched junction bases: 3. Per germline, CDR1 SEHNR and CDR2 FQNEAQ (reference sequence). This CDR3 is CASSSGQGADNSPLHF. CDR3 DNA sequence: TGTGCCAGCAGCTCGGGACAGGGGGCCGATAATTCACCCCTCCACTTT.

V gene TRBV4-1 combines with J gene TRBJ2-1; a possible D gene is TRBD2 (5 bases). Trimming left V 0 bases short and J 13 bases short, with 19 bases between. The CDR3 is 15 residues long. From germline, CDR1 is MGHRA and CDR2 YSYEKL. CDR3 amino acids: CASSQDGVLLSGQFF. CDR3 nucleotides: TGCGCCAGCAGCCAAGACGGGGTCCTGCTGAGCGGACAGTTCTTC.

The chain uses TRBV11-2 and TRBJ2-2, with TRBD1 matching 11 bases. Per germline, CDR1 SGHAT and CDR2 FQNNGV. This CDR3 is built from 16 residues. V trimming: 3 bases; J trimming: 1 base; junction bases outside the gene matches: 1. This chain's CDR3 is CASSLGQGENTGELFF. CDR3 coding DNA: TGTGCCAGCAGCTTGGGACAGGGGGAGAACACCGGGGAGCTGTTTTTT.

The rearrangement joins TRBV10-1 to TRBJ2-1; D uncertain. The V gene lost 5 bases and the J gene lost 5 bases, with 13 bases spanning the gap. The CDR3 sequence is 14 residues long. Germline V gives CDR1 WNHNN, CDR2 SYGVQD (reference sequence). As DNA, the CDR3 is TGCGCCAGCAGTAGGGCCCAAGGGCACAATGAGCAGTTCTTC. It yields the protein CASSRAQGHNEQFF.

The chain employs TRBV6-2 or TRBV6-3 and TRBJ2-1; TRBD2 aligns across 9 bases. Trimming took 6 bases from V and 7 from J; bases not matched to a gene: 7. Germline assignment: CDR1 MNHEY and CDR2 SVGEGT. This CDR3 has 14 residues. This CDR3 reads CASSATSGSNEQFF. CDR3 nucleotide sequence: TGTGCCAGCAGCGCTACTAGCGGGTCGAATGAGCAGTTCTTC.

The CDR3 DNA reads TGTGCCAGCAGCCCGAGGGGACAGGCCAATGAGCAGTTCTTC. This codes for CASSPRGQANEQFF. The genes are TRBV9 and TRBJ2-1; 8 bases are shared with TRBD1. CDR1 is SGDLS, CDR2 YYNGEE, per germline. The CDR3 contains 14 residues. J gave up 6 bases and V 4 bases, and 6 bases lay outside the gene matches.

The chain is built from TRBV20-1 and TRBJ1-5; D uncertain. Germline values: CDR1 DFQATT, CDR2 SNEGSKA (reference sequence). The V end lost 3 bases, the J end lost 1 base, and 13 bases lay between the germline ends. The CDR3 extends over 15 amino acids. CDR3 residues: CSASKGSGSNQPQHF. CDR3 in DNA: TGCAGTGCTAGTAAAGGTAGTGGCAGCAATCAGCCCCAGCATTTT.

The CDR3 spells CASSITGMNTEAFF. The CDR3 nucleotides are TGTGCCAGTAGTATAACAGGGATGAACACTGAAGCTTTCTTT. The rearrangement uses TRBV19 and TRBJ1-1; TRBD1 might be the D (6 bases). CDR1 and CDR2 from the germline V gene are LNHDA and SQIVND (reference sequence). V was clipped by 2 bases and J by 0 bases, with 7 bases between them. This CDR3 is 14 amino acids long.

The chain has TRBV5-4 and TRBJ1-2, with 8 positions matching TRBD1. CDR3 length: 15 residues. CDR1 and CDR2 from the germline V gene are SGHNT and YYREEE (reference sequence). V was clipped by 2 bases and J by 0 bases; unmatched bases: 3. The chain's CDR3 is CASSFIRGPNYGYTF. The DNA for the CDR3 is TGTGCCAGCAGCTTCATCAGGGGGCCTAACTATGGCTACACCTTC.

The V and J genes are TRBV3-1 (or the pseudogene TRBV3-2) and TRBJ2-5; D gene unclear. The CDR3 covers 16 residues. The V end lost 3 bases, the J end lost 1 base, and 15 bases lay between the germline ends. CDR1 LGHDT and CDR2 YNNKEL come from the germline V gene (reference sequence). The DNA for the CDR3 is TGTGCCAGCAGCCAGTCAAACCGGGTCGTCCAAGAGACCCAGTACTTC. Translating gives CASSQSNRVVQETQYF.

The chain has TRBV7-2 and TRBJ1-5, with D hard to call. Germline lookup yields CDR1 SGHTA and CDR2 FQGNSA. Trimming took 3 bases from V and 0 from J, leaving 3 bases between them. CDR3 size: 13 residues. In DNA form, the CDR3 reads TGTGCCAGCAGCTTGCGTAGCAATCAGCCCCAGCATTTT. As protein: CASSLRSNQPQHF.